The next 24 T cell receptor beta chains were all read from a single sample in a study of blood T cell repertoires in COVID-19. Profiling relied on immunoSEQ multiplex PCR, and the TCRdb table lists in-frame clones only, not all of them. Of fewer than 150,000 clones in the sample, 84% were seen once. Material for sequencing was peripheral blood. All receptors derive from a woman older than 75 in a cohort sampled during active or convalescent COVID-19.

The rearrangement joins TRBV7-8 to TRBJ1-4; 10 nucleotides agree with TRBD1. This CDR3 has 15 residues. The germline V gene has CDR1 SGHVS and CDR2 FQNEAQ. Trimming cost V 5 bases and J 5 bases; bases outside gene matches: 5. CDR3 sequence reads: CASSGRTGGNEKLFF. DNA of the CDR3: TGTGCCAGCAGCGGAAGGACAGGGGGGAATGAAAAACTGTTTTTT.

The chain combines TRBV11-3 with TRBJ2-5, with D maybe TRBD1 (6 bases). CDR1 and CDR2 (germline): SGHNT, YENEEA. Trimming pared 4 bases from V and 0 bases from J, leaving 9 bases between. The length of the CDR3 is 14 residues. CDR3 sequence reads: CASSSRTDQETQYF. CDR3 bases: TGTGCCAGCAGCTCCAGGACAGACCAAGAGACCCAGTACTTC.

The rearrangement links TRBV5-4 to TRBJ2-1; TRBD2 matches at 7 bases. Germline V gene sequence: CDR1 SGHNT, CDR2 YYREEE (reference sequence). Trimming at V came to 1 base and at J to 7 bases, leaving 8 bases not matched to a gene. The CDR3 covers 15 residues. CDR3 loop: CASSLRSVGGNEQFF. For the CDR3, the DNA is TGTGCCAGCAGCTTGCGTTCGGTGGGGGGGAATGAGCAGTTCTTC.

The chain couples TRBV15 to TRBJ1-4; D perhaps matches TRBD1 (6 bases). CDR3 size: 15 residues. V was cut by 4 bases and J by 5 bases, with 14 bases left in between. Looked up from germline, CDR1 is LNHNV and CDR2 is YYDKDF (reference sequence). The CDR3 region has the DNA TGTGCCACCAGCAAAGCGGACAGACAGAATGAAAAACTGTTTTTT. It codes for CATSKADRQNEKLFF. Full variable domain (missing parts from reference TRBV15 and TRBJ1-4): DAMVIQNPRYQVTQFGKPVTLSCSQTLNHNVMYWYQQKSSQAPKLLFHYYDKDFNNEADTPDNFQSRRPNTSFCFLDIRSPGLGDTAMYLCATSKADRQNEKLFFGSGTQLSVL.

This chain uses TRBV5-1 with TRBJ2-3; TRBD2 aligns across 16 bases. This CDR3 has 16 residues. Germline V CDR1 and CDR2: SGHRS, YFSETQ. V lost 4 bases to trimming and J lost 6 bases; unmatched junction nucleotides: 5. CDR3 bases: TGCGCCAGCAGCCCGGGACTAGCGGGGGGGACTGATACGCAGTATTTT. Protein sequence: CASSPGLAGGTDTQYF.

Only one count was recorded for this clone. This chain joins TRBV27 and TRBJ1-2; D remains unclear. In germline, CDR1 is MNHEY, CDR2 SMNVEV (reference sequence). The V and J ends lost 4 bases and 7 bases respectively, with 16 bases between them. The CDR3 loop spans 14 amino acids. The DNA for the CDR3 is TGTGCCAGCAGTTCCTGGACGGGGTCTAGTGGCTACACCTTC. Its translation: CASSSWTGSSGYTF.

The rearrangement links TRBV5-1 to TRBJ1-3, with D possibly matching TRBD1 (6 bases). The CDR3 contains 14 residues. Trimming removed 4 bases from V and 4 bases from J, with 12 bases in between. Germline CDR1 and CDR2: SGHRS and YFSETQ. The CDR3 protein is CASSQDSTGNTIYF. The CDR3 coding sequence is TGCGCCAGCAGCCAGGACAGCACGGGAAACACCATATATTTT.

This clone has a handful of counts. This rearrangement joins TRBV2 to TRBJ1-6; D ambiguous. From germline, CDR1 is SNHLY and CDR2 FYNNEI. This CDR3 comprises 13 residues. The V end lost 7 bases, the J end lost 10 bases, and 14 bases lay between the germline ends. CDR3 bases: TGTGCCAGCACGGTGAACAGAGGGTCACCCCTCCACTTT. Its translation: CASTVNRGSPLHF.

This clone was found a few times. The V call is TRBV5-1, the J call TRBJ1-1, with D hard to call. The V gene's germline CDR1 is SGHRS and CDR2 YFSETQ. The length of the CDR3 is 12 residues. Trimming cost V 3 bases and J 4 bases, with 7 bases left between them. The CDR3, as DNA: TGCGCCAGCAGCTCGTACGGCACTGAAGCTTTCTTT. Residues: CASSSYGTEAFF. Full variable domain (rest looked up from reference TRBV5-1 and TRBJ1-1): KAGVTQTPRYLIKTRGQQVTLSCSPISGHRSVSWYQQTPGQGLQFLFEYFSETQRNKGNFPGRFSGRQFSNSRSEMNVSTLELGDSALYLCASSSYGTEAFFGQGTRLTVV.

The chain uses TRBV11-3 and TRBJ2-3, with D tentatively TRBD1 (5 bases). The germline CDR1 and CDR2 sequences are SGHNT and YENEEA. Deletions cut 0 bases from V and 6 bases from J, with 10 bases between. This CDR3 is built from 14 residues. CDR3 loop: CASSLEGAGDTQYF. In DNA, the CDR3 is TGTGCCAGCAGCTTAGAAGGGGCTGGGGATACGCAGTATTTT.

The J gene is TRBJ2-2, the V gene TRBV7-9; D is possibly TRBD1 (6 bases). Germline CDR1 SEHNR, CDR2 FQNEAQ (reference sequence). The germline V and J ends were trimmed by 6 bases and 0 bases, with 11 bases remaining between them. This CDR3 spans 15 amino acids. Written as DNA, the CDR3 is TGTGCCAGCAGTAGGGGACAAACGAACACCGGGGAGCTGTTTTTT. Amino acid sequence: CASSRGQTNTGELFF.

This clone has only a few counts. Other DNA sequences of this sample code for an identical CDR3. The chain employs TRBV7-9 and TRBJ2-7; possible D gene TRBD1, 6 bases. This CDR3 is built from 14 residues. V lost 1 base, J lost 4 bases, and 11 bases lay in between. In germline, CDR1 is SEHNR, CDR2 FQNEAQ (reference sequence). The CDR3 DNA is TGTGCCAGCAGCTTAGGAGGACAGCTATACGAGCAGTACTTC. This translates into CASSLGGQLYEQYF. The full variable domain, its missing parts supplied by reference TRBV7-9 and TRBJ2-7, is DTGVSQNPRHKITKRGQNVTFRCDPISEHNRLYWYRQTLGQGPEFLTYFQNEAQLEKSRLLSDRFSAERPKGSFSTLEIQRTEQGDSAMYLCASSLGGQLYEQYFGPGTRLTVT.

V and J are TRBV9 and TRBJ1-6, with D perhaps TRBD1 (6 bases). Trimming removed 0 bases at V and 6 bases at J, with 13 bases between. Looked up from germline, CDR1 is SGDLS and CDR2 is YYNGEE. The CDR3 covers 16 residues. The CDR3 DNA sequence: TGTGCCAGCAGCGTAGCTGGGGGGGCGAGTAATTCACCCCTCCACTTT. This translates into CASSVAGGASNSPLHF.

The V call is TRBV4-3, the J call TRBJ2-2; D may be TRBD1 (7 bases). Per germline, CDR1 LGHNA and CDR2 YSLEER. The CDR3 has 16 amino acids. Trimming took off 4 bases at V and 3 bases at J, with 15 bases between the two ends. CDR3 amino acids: CASSPSTGTYTGELFF. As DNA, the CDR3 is TGCGCCAGCAGCCCGTCGACAGGGACTTACACCGGGGAGCTGTTTTTT.

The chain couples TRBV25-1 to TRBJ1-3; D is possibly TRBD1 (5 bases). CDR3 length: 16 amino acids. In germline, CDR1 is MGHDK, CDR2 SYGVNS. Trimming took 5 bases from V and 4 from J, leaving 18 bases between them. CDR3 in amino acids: CASSFGGGAYGNTIYF. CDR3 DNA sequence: TGTGCCAGCAGTTTCGGCGGGGGAGCGTACGGAAACACCATATATTTT.

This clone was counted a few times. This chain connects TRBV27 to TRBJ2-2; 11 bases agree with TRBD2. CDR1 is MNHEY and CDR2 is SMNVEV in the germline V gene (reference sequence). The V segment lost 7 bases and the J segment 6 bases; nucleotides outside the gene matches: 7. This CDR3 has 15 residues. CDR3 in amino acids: CASTLTSGVSGELFF. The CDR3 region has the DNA TGTGCCAGCACCCTGACTAGCGGGGTTTCCGGGGAGCTGTTTTTT.

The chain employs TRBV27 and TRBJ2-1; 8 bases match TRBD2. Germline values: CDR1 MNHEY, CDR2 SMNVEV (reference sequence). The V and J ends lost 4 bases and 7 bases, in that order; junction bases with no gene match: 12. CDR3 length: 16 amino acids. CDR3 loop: CASSSRWTGGPNEQFF. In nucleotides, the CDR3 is TGTGCCAGCAGTTCCCGTTGGACGGGGGGGCCTAATGAGCAGTTCTTC.

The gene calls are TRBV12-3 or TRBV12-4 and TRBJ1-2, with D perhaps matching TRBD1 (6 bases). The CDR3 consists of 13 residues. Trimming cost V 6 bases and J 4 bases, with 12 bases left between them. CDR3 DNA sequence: TGTGCCAGCAGATTCGGACAGCTCTATGGCTACACCTTC. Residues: CASRFGQLYGYTF.

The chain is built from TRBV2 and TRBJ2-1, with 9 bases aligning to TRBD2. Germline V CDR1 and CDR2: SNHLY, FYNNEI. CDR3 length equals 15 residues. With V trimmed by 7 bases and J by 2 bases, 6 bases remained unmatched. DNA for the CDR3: TGTGCCAGCAAGACGCGGGGGGGCCCCTACAATGAGCAGTTCTTC. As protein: CASKTRGGPYNEQFF.

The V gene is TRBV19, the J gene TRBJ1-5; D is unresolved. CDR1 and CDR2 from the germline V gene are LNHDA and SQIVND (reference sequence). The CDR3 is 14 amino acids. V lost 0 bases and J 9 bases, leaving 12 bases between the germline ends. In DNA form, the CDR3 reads TGTGCCAGTAGTATAGATCGCTCTAGCGCGCCCCAGCATTTT. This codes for CASSIDRSSAPQHF. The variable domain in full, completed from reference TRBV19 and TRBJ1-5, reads DGGITQSPKYLFRKEGQNVTLSCEQNLNHDAMYWYRQDPGQGLRLIYYSQIVNDFQKGDIAEGYSVSREKKESFPLTVTSAQKNPTAFYLCASSIDRSSAPQHFGDGTRLSIL.

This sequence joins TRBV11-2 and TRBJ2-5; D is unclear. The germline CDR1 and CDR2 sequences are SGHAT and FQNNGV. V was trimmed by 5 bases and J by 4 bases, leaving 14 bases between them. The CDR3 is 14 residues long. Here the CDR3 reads CASSKDIGLETQYF. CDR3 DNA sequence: TGTGCCAGCAGCAAAGACATCGGTTTAGAGACCCAGTACTTC.

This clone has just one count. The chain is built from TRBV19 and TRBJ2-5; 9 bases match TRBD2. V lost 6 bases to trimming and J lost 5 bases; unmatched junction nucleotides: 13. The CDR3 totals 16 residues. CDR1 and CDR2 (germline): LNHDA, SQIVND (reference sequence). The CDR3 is CASSLRRGGLLETQYF. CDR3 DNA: TGTGCCAGTAGCCTACGGCGGGGGGGCCTTCTTGAGACCCAGTACTTC.

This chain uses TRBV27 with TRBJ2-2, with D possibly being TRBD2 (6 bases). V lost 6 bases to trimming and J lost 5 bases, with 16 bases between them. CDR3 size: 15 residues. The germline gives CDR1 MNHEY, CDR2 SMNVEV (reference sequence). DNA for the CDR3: TGTGCCAGCAGCCAGGGACTCGCCGGAACCGGGGAGCTGTTTTTT. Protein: CASSQGLAGTGELFF.

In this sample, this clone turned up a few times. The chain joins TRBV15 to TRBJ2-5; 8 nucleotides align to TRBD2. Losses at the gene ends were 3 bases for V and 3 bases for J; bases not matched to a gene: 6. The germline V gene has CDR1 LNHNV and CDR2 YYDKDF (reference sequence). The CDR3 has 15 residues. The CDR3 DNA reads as TGTGCCACCAGCAGTCAGCCGGGACTAGAAGAGACCCAGTACTTC. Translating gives CATSSQPGLEETQYF.